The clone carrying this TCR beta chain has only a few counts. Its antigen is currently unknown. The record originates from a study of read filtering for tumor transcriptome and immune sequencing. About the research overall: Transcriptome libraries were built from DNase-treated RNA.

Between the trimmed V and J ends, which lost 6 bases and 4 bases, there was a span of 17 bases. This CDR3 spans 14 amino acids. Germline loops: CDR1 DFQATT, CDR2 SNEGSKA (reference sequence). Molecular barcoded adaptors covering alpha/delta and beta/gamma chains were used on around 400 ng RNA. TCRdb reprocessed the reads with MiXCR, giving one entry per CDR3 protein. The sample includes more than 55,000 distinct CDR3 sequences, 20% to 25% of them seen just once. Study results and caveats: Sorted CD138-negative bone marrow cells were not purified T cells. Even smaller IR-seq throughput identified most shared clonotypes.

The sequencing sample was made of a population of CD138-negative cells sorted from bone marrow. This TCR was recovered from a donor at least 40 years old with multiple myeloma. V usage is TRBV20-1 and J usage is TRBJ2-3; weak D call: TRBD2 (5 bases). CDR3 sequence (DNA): TGCAGTGCCCCAGCGGTTCCAGGAGCAGATACGCAGTATTTT. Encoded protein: CSAPAVPGADTQYF.